This T cell receptor beta chain was profiled in a study of cytomegalovirus exposure and HLA in healthy donors. Both 60 Vbeta primers and 13 Jbeta primers went into the PCR. The method was immunoSEQ multiplex PCR; TCRdb's version includes in-frame clones alone and lacks a portion of them. Altogether around 120,000 clones are present, 70% to 85% being singletons, with the ten largest covering about 1.8%. Germline V gene lookup returns CDR1 SEHNR and CDR2 FQNEAQ (reference sequence). CDR3 size: 16 residues. Trimming cost V 2 bases and J 6 bases, with 20 bases left between them. Sequenced material: PBMCs. The chain recombines TRBV7-9 with TRBJ2-7; a weak D match, TRBD2 (5 bases). The TCR originated in a man between 18 and 35 years old in good health and CMV-seronegative. The CDR3 bases are TGTGCCAGCAGCTTAAAATTGGTGGGAGATTCCGGCGAGCAGTACTTC. Residues: CASSLKLVGDSGEQYF.